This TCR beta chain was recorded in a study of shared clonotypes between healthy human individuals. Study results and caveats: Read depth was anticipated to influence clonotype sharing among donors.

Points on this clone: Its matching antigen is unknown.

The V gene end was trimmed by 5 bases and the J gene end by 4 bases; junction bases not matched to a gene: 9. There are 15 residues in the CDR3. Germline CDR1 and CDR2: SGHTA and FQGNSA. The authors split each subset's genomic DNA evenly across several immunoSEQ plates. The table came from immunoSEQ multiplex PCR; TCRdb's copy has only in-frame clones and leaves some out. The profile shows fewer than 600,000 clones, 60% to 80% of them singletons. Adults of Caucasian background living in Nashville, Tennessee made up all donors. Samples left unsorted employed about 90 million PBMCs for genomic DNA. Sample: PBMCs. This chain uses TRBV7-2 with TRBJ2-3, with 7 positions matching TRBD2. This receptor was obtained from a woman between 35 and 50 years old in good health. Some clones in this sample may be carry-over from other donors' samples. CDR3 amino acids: CASSARTSSADTQYF. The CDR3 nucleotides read TGTGCCAGCAGCGCTCGGACTAGTAGCGCAGATACGCAGTATTTT.